This TCR beta chain was obtained from a study of OX40 agonist ivuxolimab in advanced cancers. In the study overall: Partial responses occurred in three patients (one hepatocellular carcinoma, two cutaneous melanoma). General observations from the study: Undetermined was the antigen specificity of the expanded peripheral T cells.

The assay was immunoSEQ multiplex PCR, and TCRdb's table has in-frame clones only and misses some. The repertoire consists of 91,000 or so clones, with just over 85% occurring once and the leading ten covering over 1.5%. Turning to this clone: Its antigen is currently unknown.

The CDR3 runs 12 residues. CDR1 and CDR2 from the germline V gene are SGHVS and FQNEAQ. Trimming pared 6 bases from V and 6 bases from J, leaving 9 bases between. Material: CD4+ or CD8+ T cells sorted from blood, obtained in a trial of the OX40 agonist ivuxolimab. The chain combines TRBV7-8 with TRBJ2-1, with a weak D call TRBD1 (5 bases). This receptor was identified in an adult with an advanced solid tumor such as melanoma, head and neck, liver or kidney cancer. CDR3 coding DNA: TGTGCCAGCAGTCCCCAGGGCAATGAGCAGTTCTTC. This gives the protein CASSPQGNEQFF. The full variable domain, with the rest looked up from reference TRBV7-8 and TRBJ2-1, is GAGVSQSPRYKVAKRGQDVALRCDPISGHVSLFWYQQALGQGPEFLTYFQNEAQLDKSGLPSDRFFAERPEGSVSTLKIQRTQQEDSAVYLCASSPQGNEQFFGPGTRLTVL.